The clone carrying this T cell receptor beta chain has only one observation. Its specificity is not known. The CDR3 length is 16 residues. V dropped 0 bases and J dropped 6 bases, with 17 bases sitting between them. The germline V gene encodes CDR1 LNHDA and CDR2 SQIVND (reference sequence). Conventional CD4+ T cells were sorted from blood as CD25-low CD127-high cells. The sample comes from a study of regulatory and conventional T cells in RAG deficiency. General observations from the study: Control T-cell subsets had markedly higher Shannon entropy and lower Simpson indices than RAG-deficient patients.

The table came from immunoSEQ multiplex PCR; TCRdb's copy has only in-frame clones and leaves some out. The sample holds around 29,000 clones, 90% to 95% seen once. The sample also formed part of further work on regulatory T cells. As reported in that work: The primer mix had 52 TRBV and 13 TRBJ primers.

This clonotype was sampled from a human donor in good health. This chain connects TRBV19 to TRBJ1-1; no firm D call. Sequences were obtained from CD25- CD4+ T cells sorted from blood. The CDR3 nucleotides are TGTGCCAGTAGTATAGATCGTCGAGCTCCAATCTCTGAAGCTTTCTTT. Translation gives CASSIDRRAPISEAFF.